The 29 T cell receptor beta chains reported below all come from one sample, sequenced in a study of T cell repertoires in cytomegalovirus infection. MiXCR, applied by TCRdb to the reads, yields one record per CDR3 protein. The sample consists of 250,000 to 300,000 distinct CDR3 sequences, roughly a fifth of them appearing once. The antigens of these receptors remain unknown. Sequenced material: cultured PBMCs, taken from culture after CMV antigen stimulation. The receptor source for this set is a human donor in good health (CMV status not recorded). Some clones in this sample may be carry-over from other donors' samples.

The chain uses TRBV19 and TRBJ2-1; 10 bases are shared with TRBD2. The J call is in doubt because the DNA end fits TRBJ2-7 better. The CDR3 is made up of 15 amino acids. Germline lookup yields CDR1 LNHDA and CDR2 SQIVND (reference sequence). As DNA, the CDR3 is TGTGCCAGTAGTATCAATCTAGCGGGAGTGGGTGAGCAGTACTTC. This codes for CASSINLAGVGEQYF.

The V and J genes are TRBV4-1 and TRBJ2-1; TRBD1 is a possible D gene (7 bases). Trimming took 0 bases from V and 6 from J, leaving 15 bases between them. Germline CDR1 is MGHRA and CDR2 is YSYEKL. The CDR3 has 16 amino acids. Here the CDR3 DNA reads TGCGCCAGCAGCCAAGAACCAGGGGGGAATAGCAATGAGCAGTTCTTC. Residues: CASSQEPGGNSNEQFF.

The rearrangement links TRBV7-2 to TRBJ1-6; a weak D match, TRBD1 (6 bases). With 6 bases removed from V and 6 bases from J, the gap between germline ends came to 15 bases. The CDR3 has 15 amino acids. Germline V gene sequence: CDR1 SGHTA, CDR2 FQGNSA. Here the CDR3 reads CASRLHRESNSPLHF. The CDR3 bases are TGTGCCAGCAGACTCCACAGGGAATCTAATTCACCCCTCCACTTT.

This sequence joins TRBV7-8 and TRBJ1-4; 8 positions agree with TRBD1. The length of the CDR3 is 15 residues. Germline CDR1 and CDR2: SGHVS and FQNEAQ. V lost 4 bases and J lost 6; bases outside the gene matches: 7. CDR3 coding DNA: TGTGCCAGCAGCTCCCGGACAGGGAGATATGAAAAACTGTTTTTT. The encoded protein is CASSSRTGRYEKLFF.

This clonotype came up a few times. The rearrangement links TRBV10-3 to TRBJ1-5; D is unclear. V lost 0 bases, J lost 6 bases, and 6 bases lay in between. Per the germline V gene, CDR1 is ENHRY and CDR2 is SYGVKD. This CDR3 has 13 residues. CDR3 coding DNA: TGTGCCATCAGTGAGTCTGAGGGTCAGCCCCAGCATTTT. It codes for CAISESEGQPQHF.

This clonotype was picked up many times. CDR3 sequence: CASSVEGLLETQYF. CDR3 coding DNA: TGTGCCAGCAGCGTCGAGGGGCTATTAGAGACCCAGTACTTC. The chain joins TRBV7-8 to TRBJ2-5, with D tentatively TRBD1 or TRBD2 (5 bases each). Per germline, CDR1 SGHVS and CDR2 FQNEAQ. This CDR3 has 14 amino acids. Trimming cost V 5 bases and J 4 bases, with 14 bases left between them.

This clonotype was detected only a few times. The chain uses TRBV15 and TRBJ2-7; TRBD2 aligns across 7 bases. The J segment lost 1 base and the V segment lost 0 bases, leaving 3 bases of the junction unmatched. The CDR3 runs to 15 residues. Germline V gives CDR1 LNHNV, CDR2 YYDKDF (reference sequence). CDR3 sequence: CATSRDGGGSYEQYF. As DNA, the CDR3 is TGTGCCACCAGCAGAGATGGGGGGGGGTCCTACGAGCAGTACTTC.

The V gene is TRBV20-1, the J gene TRBJ2-5, with D possibly matching TRBD1 (5 bases). Germline V gives CDR1 DFQATT, CDR2 SNEGSKA (reference sequence). This CDR3 contains 13 residues. The V and J ends lost 3 bases and 5 bases respectively, with 13 bases between them. CDR3 loop: CSASHRNGETQYF. The CDR3 coding sequence is TGCAGTGCTAGTCACAGGAATGGGGAGACCCAGTACTTC.

This clonotype has a count of ten or more. In DNA form, the CDR3 reads TGTGCCAGCAGCTTTCAAGAGCTCCAAGAGACCCAGTACTTC. As protein: CASSFQELQETQYF. The V gene is TRBV7-2, the J gene TRBJ2-5, with D hard to call. The CDR3 has 14 amino acids. The V gene lost 3 bases and the J gene lost 1 base, with 9 bases spanning the gap. Germline CDR1 is SGHTA and CDR2 is FQGNSA.

This clonotype was picked up many times. The rearrangement links TRBV6-1 to TRBJ2-5; 9 nucleotides line up with TRBD1. Germline values: CDR1 MNHNS, CDR2 SASEGT. This CDR3 region has 14 residues. V was pared by 6 bases and J by 4 bases, with 6 bases of the junction left unmatched. This chain's CDR3 is CASRQPGQGETQYF. CDR3 in DNA: TGTGCCAGCAGACAACCGGGACAGGGAGAGACCCAGTACTTC.

This clonotype was recorded at least ten times. The chain uses TRBV7-2 and TRBJ2-5; D not resolved. Germline V gene lookup returns CDR1 SGHTA and CDR2 FQGNSA. This CDR3 is built from 14 residues. With 6 bases removed from V and 2 bases from J, the gap between germline ends came to 13 bases. Here the CDR3 reads CASRPKNSQETQYF. CDR3 nucleotides: TGTGCCAGCAGACCCAAGAATTCACAAGAGACCCAGTACTTC. The full variable domain, in which reference TRBV7-2 and TRBJ2-5 provide the parts outside the CDR3, is GAGVSQSPSNKVTEKGKDVELRCDPISGHTALYWYRQSLGQGLEFLIYFQGNSAPDKSGLPSDRFSAERTGGSVSTLTIQRTQQEDSAVYLCASRPKNSQETQYFGPGTRLLVL.

The chain carries TRBV19 and TRBJ2-1; TRBD2 aligns across 9 bases. Germline trimming cut 0 bases from V and 2 bases from J; bases unmatched to any gene: 5. Germline V gene sequence: CDR1 LNHDA, CDR2 SQIVND (reference sequence). The CDR3 covers 17 residues. The CDR3 loop reads CASSIDRLAGAYNEQFF. CDR3 DNA sequence: TGTGCCAGTAGTATAGATCGGTTAGCGGGAGCCTACAATGAGCAGTTCTTC.

This clonotype turned up a few times. This sequence joins TRBV5-1 and TRBJ2-6, with D perhaps matching TRBD1 or TRBD2 (5 bases each). Germline assignment: CDR1 SGHRS and CDR2 YFSETQ. V was pared by 0 bases and J by 0 bases, with 10 bases between. The length of the CDR3 is 17 residues. The CDR3 DNA is TGCGCCAGCAGCTTGGACGGGGCAGGCTCTGGGGCCAACGTCCTGACTTTC. Amino acids: CASSLDGAGSGANVLTF.

The chain couples TRBV7-8 to TRBJ1-5, with D tentatively TRBD1 (6 bases). This CDR3 is 21 amino acids long. Germline CDR1 and CDR2: SGHVS and FQNEAQ. Trimming stripped 2 bases from V and 0 bases from J, with 26 bases between. CDR3 coding DNA: TGTGCCAGCAGCTTATTCGCGCCAGGGGACTCCCTTGGTCATAGCAATCAGCCCCAGCATTTT. It yields the protein CASSLFAPGDSLGHSNQPQHF. Variable domain in full (rest from reference TRBV7-8 and TRBJ1-5): GAGVSQSPRYKVAKRGQDVALRCDPISGHVSLFWYQQALGQGPEFLTYFQNEAQLDKSGLPSDRFFAERPEGSVSTLKIQRTQQEDSAVYLCASSLFAPGDSLGHSNQPQHFGDGTRLSIL.

This clonotype showed up many times. The chain couples TRBV7-8 to TRBJ1-5; 8 bases line up with TRBD1. This CDR3 contains 15 residues. J was trimmed by 5 bases and V by 5 bases; bases with no gene match: 8. The germline V gene has CDR1 SGHVS and CDR2 FQNEAQ. The DNA of the CDR3 is TGTGCCAGCAGCCCGATAACAGGGGGACATCAGCCCCAGCATTTT. Amino acid sequence: CASSPITGGHQPQHF.

The chain uses TRBV23-1 and TRBJ1-1; tentatively, D is TRBD1 (5 bases). TRBV23-1 is designated an ORF whose function remains uncertain. The CDR3 contains 14 residues. V shed 5 bases and J shed 0 bases, with 10 bases lying between them. CDR3 in amino acids: CASSVGEVNTEAFF. CDR3 in DNA: TGCGCCAGCAGTGTAGGGGAAGTGAACACTGAAGCTTTCTTT.

The rearrangement links TRBV4-3 to TRBJ2-2; D possibly corresponds to TRBD2 (5 bases). With 0 bases removed from V and 5 bases from J, the gap between germline ends came to 13 bases. From germline, CDR1 is LGHNA and CDR2 YSLEER. The CDR3 sequence is 16 residues long. CDR3 amino acids: CASSQDRGLSTGELFF. The DNA of the CDR3 is TGCGCCAGCAGCCAAGATCGTGGACTCTCTACCGGGGAGCTGTTTTTT.

The table lists this clonotype with a few counts. The chain carries TRBV29-1 and TRBJ2-7, with no clear D. CDR1 and CDR2 (germline): SQVTM, ANQGSEA. The CDR3 loop spans 12 amino acids. Trimming took 2 bases from V and 3 from J, leaving 8 bases between them. CDR3 DNA sequence: TGCAGCGTTGAAAGACCAGACTACGAGCAGTACTTC. Protein product: CSVERPDYEQYF.

This clonotype was counted ten times or more. The genes are TRBV7-2 and TRBJ2-3; the D gene is possibly TRBD1 (6 bases). V was cut by 7 bases and J by 0 bases, with 14 bases left in between. The germline CDR1 and CDR2 sequences are SGHTA and FQGNSA. The CDR3 is made up of 15 amino acids. The DNA of the CDR3 is TGTGCCAGCAACCCCTTGGGGGCTAGCACAGATACGCAGTATTTT. This encodes CASNPLGASTDTQYF. Full variable domain (remainder filled in from reference TRBV7-2 and TRBJ2-3): GAGVSQSPSNKVTEKGKDVELRCDPISGHTALYWYRQSLGQGLEFLIYFQGNSAPDKSGLPSDRFSAERTGGSVSTLTIQRTQQEDSAVYLCASNPLGASTDTQYFGPGTRLTVL.

CDR3: CSASPTGTHTF. CDR3 DNA: TGCAGTGCTAGTCCCACAGGGACCCACACCTTC. V and J are TRBV20-1 and TRBJ1-2; TRBD1 might be the D (6 bases). Trimming cost V 3 bases and J 12 bases, with 14 bases left between them. The CDR3 runs 11 residues. Germline V gene data show CDR1 as DFQATT and CDR2 as SNEGSKA (reference sequence).

V usage is TRBV6-2 or TRBV6-3 and J usage is TRBJ1-1, with D possibly TRBD1 on 5 matching bases. This CDR3 is 14 amino acids long. V was shortened by 2 bases and J by 4 bases, with 11 bases between the two germline ends. CDR1 and CDR2 (germline): MNHEY, SVGEGT. CDR3 protein: CASSYAGPSTEAFF. The DNA of the CDR3 is TGTGCCAGCAGTTACGCAGGGCCTTCCACTGAAGCTTTCTTT.

This clonotype turned up a few times. The chain employs TRBV12-3 or TRBV12-4 and TRBJ2-3; possible D gene TRBD1, 6 bases. Trimming cost V 5 bases and J 3 bases, with 12 bases left between them. The CDR3 spans 14 residues. CDR3 protein: CASSPWTVTDTQYF. CDR3 nucleotides: TGTGCCAGCAGTCCCTGGACAGTGACAGATACGCAGTATTTT.

V is TRBV10-3 and J is TRBJ2-5; D perhaps matches TRBD2 (6 bases). CDR3 length: 15 amino acids. Per the germline V gene, CDR1 is ENHRY and CDR2 is SYGVKD. Trimming stripped 0 bases from V and 2 bases from J, with 10 bases between. CDR3 loop: CAISESISGQETQYF. CDR3 DNA sequence: TGTGCCATCAGTGAGTCGATCAGCGGGCAAGAGACCCAGTACTTC.

V is TRBV18 and J is TRBJ1-6; 7 bases match TRBD1. Germline V CDR1 and CDR2: KGHSH, LQKENI. V lost 3 bases, J lost 7 bases, and 6 bases stayed unmatched. This CDR3 is 15 amino acids long. CDR3 in amino acids: CASSPGQRLNSPLHF. Here the CDR3 DNA reads TGTGCCAGCTCACCGGGACAGCGATTGAATTCACCCCTCCACTTT. The full variable domain, rest sourced from reference TRBV18 and TRBJ1-6, is NAGVMQNPRHLVRRRGQEARLRCSPMKGHSHVYWYRQLPEEGLKFMVYLQKENIIDESGMPKERFSAEFPKEGPSILRIQQVVRGDSAAYFCASSPGQRLNSPLHFGNGTRLTVT.

This clonotype was seen many times. The CDR3 DNA is TGTGCCAGCAGTTTTGCTAGCACAGATACGCAGTATTTT. Translating gives CASSFASTDTQYF. J is TRBJ2-3 and V is TRBV7-2; D gene unclear. The CDR3 consists of 13 residues. In germline, CDR1 is SGHTA, CDR2 FQGNSA. The V gene lost 6 bases and the J gene lost 0 bases, with 7 bases spanning the gap.

This clonotype was seen a handful of times. This chain links TRBV6-1 with TRBJ2-3; tentative D call: TRBD2 (6 bases). The V end was cut by 8 bases, the J end by 1 base, with 16 bases between. Germline CDR1 reads MNHNS; CDR2 reads SASEGT. This CDR3 is built from 15 residues. CDR3 residues: CASRPPREGTDTQYF. The CDR3 DNA is TGTGCCAGCCGCCCCCCGCGGGAAGGCACAGATACGCAGTATTTT.

This clonotype was observed many times. The chain is built from TRBV7-6 and TRBJ1-4; D is undetermined. From germline, CDR1 is SGHVS and CDR2 FNYEAQ. The CDR3 runs 13 residues. Deletions cut 5 bases from V and 7 bases from J, with 11 bases between. The chain's CDR3 is CASSLGPSEKLFF. In DNA, the CDR3 is TGTGCCAGCAGCCTAGGGCCTTCTGAAAAACTGTTTTTT. Filled out from reference TRBV7-6 and TRBJ1-4, the complete variable domain reads GAGVSQSPRYKVTKRGQDVALRCDPISGHVSLYWYRQALGQGPEFLTYFNYEAQQDKSGLPNDRFSAERPEGSISTLTIQRTEQRDSAMYRCASSLGPSEKLFFGSGTQLSVL.

This clonotype was seen many times. DNA of the CDR3: TGTGCCAGCGCCGCAAGCCTCCAAGAGACCCAGTACTTC. It yields the protein CASAASLQETQYF. The rearrangement joins TRBV7-2 to TRBJ2-5; D is ambiguous. Trimming removed 8 bases at V and 1 base at J, with 11 bases between. CDR1 SGHTA and CDR2 FQGNSA come from the germline V gene. The CDR3 extends over 13 amino acids.

The chain links TRBV7-9 to TRBJ2-3; either TRBD1 or TRBD2 may fit D (5 bases each). V was clipped by 1 base and J by 3 bases, with 14 bases between them. The CDR3 spans 16 residues. Germline V gives CDR1 SEHNR, CDR2 FQNEAQ (reference sequence). The CDR3 nucleotides read TGTGCCAGCAGCTTAGTACGGGACGCACTTACAGATACGCAGTATTTT. This translates into CASSLVRDALTDTQYF.